These 14 T cell receptor beta chains were all obtained from the same sample, sequenced in a study of blood T cell repertoires in COVID-19. Clones were read by immunoSEQ multiplex PCR, and TCRdb kept only the in-frame ones, dropping some. The data show roughly 200,000 clones, around 85% seen once. The sequenced sample was PBMCs or T cells enriched from blood (not recorded which). The receptors here all came from a man in his forties who had recovered from COVID-19.

The chain uses TRBV7-9 and TRBJ1-2; 8 bases align to TRBD1. Germline V gene sequence: CDR1 SEHNR, CDR2 FQNEAQ (reference sequence). The ends lost 3 bases at V and 8 bases at J; junction bases unmatched: 2. CDR3 length equals 12 residues. The CDR3 region has the DNA TGTGCCAGCAGCTTGGACAGGGACGGCTACACCTTC. Translated: CASSLDRDGYTF.

This clone was picked up one time. V gene TRBV3-1 (or the pseudogene TRBV3-2) combines with J gene TRBJ1-2; D remains ambiguous. The CDR3 has 13 amino acids. Germline lookup yields CDR1 LGHDT and CDR2 YNNKEL (reference sequence). Trimming removed 1 base at V and 6 bases at J, with 9 bases between. The CDR3 coding sequence is TGTGCCAGCAGCCAAGTACCGGGGAATGGCTACACCTTC. Translated: CASSQVPGNGYTF.

This chain joins TRBV28 and TRBJ1-1; D gene ambiguous. Trimming shortened V by 6 bases and J by 5 bases, and 16 bases separated the two germline ends. Germline-derived CDR1 and CDR2 are MDHEN and SYDVKM. The CDR3 loop spans 14 amino acids. Here the CDR3 reads CASRNRTSGTEAFF. CDR3 nucleotides: TGTGCCAGCAGAAATAGGACGTCGGGGACTGAAGCTTTCTTT.

V gene TRBV6-1 combines with J gene TRBJ1-2; no reliable D call. This CDR3 contains 15 residues. CDR1 MNHNS and CDR2 SASEGT come from the germline V gene. Trimming shortened V by 0 bases and J by 4 bases, and 12 bases separated the two germline ends. CDR3 protein: CASSEAPGSFYGYTF. As DNA, the CDR3 is TGTGCCAGCAGTGAAGCGCCGGGGAGTTTCTATGGCTACACCTTC.

The chain uses TRBV19 and TRBJ2-7; tentative D call: TRBD1 (6 bases). CDR3 length: 15 amino acids. V was pared by 7 bases and J by 2 bases, with 18 bases between. Germline V gene data show CDR1 as LNHDA and CDR2 as SQIVND (reference sequence). For the CDR3, the DNA is TGTGCCAGTAATAACAGGGCAGACGATCCCTACGAGCAGTACTTC. Its protein product is CASNNRADDPYEQYF.

This rearrangement joins TRBV2 to TRBJ1-4; tentative D call: TRBD1 (5 bases). This CDR3 has 15 amino acids. Germline V CDR1 and CDR2: SNHLY, FYNNEI. V lost 6 bases, J lost 4 bases, and 15 bases lay in between. The CDR3 DNA is TGTGCCAGCAGGCTTTCAGGGCCCAATAATGAAAAACTGTTTTTT. Its protein product is CASRLSGPNNEKLFF.

The chain links TRBV6-4 to TRBJ2-7; a weak D match, TRBD1 (6 bases). The CDR3 covers 17 residues. Trimming took 7 bases from V and 5 from J, leaving 27 bases between them. CDR1 is MRHNA, CDR2 SNTAGT, per germline. CDR3 sequence: CASTYRAMEVGVDEQYF. The CDR3 nucleotides are TGTGCCAGCACCTACAGGGCGATGGAGGTTGGGGTTGACGAGCAGTACTTC.

This clone was detected a few times. The chain couples TRBV29-1 to TRBJ1-4; no clear D gene. V lost 6 bases and J lost 7, with 15 bases in between. Germline CDR1 and CDR2: SQVTM and ANQGSEA. This CDR3 has 13 residues. The CDR3: CSVTLPGVEKLFF. The CDR3 coding sequence is TGCAGCGTAACCCTCCCGGGTGTTGAAAAACTGTTTTTT.

The gene calls are TRBV14 and TRBJ2-7, with D hard to call. V was shortened by 1 base and J by 2 bases, with 3 bases between the two germline ends. Germline lookup yields CDR1 SGHDN and CDR2 FVKESK. This CDR3 is built from 12 residues. The CDR3 sequence is CASSQVAYEQYF. The DNA for the CDR3 is TGTGCCAGCAGCCAAGTCGCCTACGAGCAGTACTTC.

The rearrangement uses TRBV3-1 (or the pseudogene TRBV3-2) and TRBJ1-6, with TRBD1 identical over 8 bases. The V gene end was trimmed by 6 bases and the J gene end by 7 bases; junction bases not matched to a gene: 5. Germline V gives CDR1 LGHDT, CDR2 YNNKEL (reference sequence). This CDR3 contains 14 residues. In nucleotides, the CDR3 is TGTGCCAGCAGTCCGGACAGGGAAAATTCACCCCTCCACTTT. Protein sequence: CASSPDRENSPLHF.

The chain couples TRBV4-1 to TRBJ1-4; TRBD1 is a possible D gene (5 bases). Deletions cut 4 bases from V and 1 base from J, with 13 bases between. The CDR3 consists of 16 residues. Germline V gene lookup returns CDR1 MGHRA and CDR2 YSYEKL. The CDR3 sequence is CASSLGAGGTNEKLFF. CDR3 DNA: TGCGCCAGCAGCCTCGGGGCGGGAGGAACTAATGAAAAACTGTTTTTT.

The V gene is TRBV19, the J gene TRBJ1-5; 9 nucleotides match TRBD1. The junction had 5 bases not matched to a gene; V was cut back by 5 bases and J by 3 bases. The CDR3 runs 15 residues. Germline CDR1 and CDR2: LNHDA and SQIVND (reference sequence). The CDR3: CASSARTGANQPQHF. CDR3 DNA: TGTGCCAGTAGTGCTCGGACAGGGGCCAATCAGCCCCAGCATTTT. The full variable domain, completed using reference TRBV19 and TRBJ1-5, is DGGITQSPKYLFRKEGQNVTLSCEQNLNHDAMYWYRQDPGQGLRLIYYSQIVNDFQKGDIAEGYSVSREKKESFPLTVTSAQKNPTAFYLCASSARTGANQPQHFGDGTRLSIL.

The chain couples TRBV30 to TRBJ1-5; a possible D gene is TRBD1 (6 bases). CDR3 length: 16 residues. Trimming removed 2 bases from V and 4 bases from J, with 18 bases in between. Germline CDR1 reads GTSNPN; CDR2 reads SVGIG (reference sequence). The DNA of the CDR3 is TGTGCCTGGAGTCCACTGGGACATTACGGGAATCAGCCCCAGCATTTT. It specifies CAWSPLGHYGNQPQHF. The variable domain in full, with the rest retrieved from reference TRBV30 and TRBJ1-5, is SQTIHQWPATLVQPVGSPLSLECTVEGTSNPNLYWYRQAAGRGLQLLFYSVGIGQISSEVPQNLSASRPQDRQFILSSKKLLLSDSGFYLCAWSPLGHYGNQPQHFGDGTRLSIL.

The rearrangement joins TRBV27 to TRBJ2-1; 12 bases line up with TRBD2. Trimming removed 5 bases from V and 6 bases from J; junction bases left unmatched: 2. The CDR3 is 14 residues long. CDR1 is MNHEY and CDR2 is SMNVEV in the germline V gene (reference sequence). The CDR3 reads CASSLAGGGNEQFF. The CDR3 nucleotides read TGTGCCAGCAGTCTAGCGGGAGGGGGCAATGAGCAGTTCTTC.